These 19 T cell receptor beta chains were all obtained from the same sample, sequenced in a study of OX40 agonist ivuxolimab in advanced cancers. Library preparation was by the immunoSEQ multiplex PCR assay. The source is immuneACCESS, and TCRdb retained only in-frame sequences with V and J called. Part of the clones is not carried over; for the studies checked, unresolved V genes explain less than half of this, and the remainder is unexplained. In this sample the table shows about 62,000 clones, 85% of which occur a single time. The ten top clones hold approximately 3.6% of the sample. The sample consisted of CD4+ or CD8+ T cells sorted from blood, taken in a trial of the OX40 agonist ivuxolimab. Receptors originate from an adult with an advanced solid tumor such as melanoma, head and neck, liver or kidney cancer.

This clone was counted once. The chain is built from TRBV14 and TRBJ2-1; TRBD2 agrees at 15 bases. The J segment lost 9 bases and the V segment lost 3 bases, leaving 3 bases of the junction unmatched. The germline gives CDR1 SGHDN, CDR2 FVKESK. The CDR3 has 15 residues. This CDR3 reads CASSQPGLAGGEQFF. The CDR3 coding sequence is TGTGCCAGCAGCCAGCCGGGACTAGCGGGGGGTGAGCAGTTCTTC.

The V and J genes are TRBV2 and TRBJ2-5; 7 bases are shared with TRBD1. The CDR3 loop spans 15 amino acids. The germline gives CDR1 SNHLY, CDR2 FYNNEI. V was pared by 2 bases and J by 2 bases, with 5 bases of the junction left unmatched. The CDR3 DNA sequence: TGTGCCAGCAGTGAAATCGGGACAGTTCAAGAGACCCAGTACTTC. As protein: CASSEIGTVQETQYF.

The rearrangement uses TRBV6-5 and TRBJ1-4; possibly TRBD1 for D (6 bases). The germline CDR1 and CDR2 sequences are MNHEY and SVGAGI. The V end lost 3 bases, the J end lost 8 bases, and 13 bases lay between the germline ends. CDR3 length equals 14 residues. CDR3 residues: CASSYLAGVEKLFF. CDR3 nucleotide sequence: TGTGCCAGCAGTTATCTGGCAGGGGTGGAAAAACTGTTTTTT.

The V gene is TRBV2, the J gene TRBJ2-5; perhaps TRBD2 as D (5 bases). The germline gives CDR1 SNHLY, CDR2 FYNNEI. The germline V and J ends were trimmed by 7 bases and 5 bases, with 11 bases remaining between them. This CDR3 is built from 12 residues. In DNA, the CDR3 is TGTGCCAGCACGTCGAGCGGCGAGACCCAGTACTTC. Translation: CASTSSGETQYF.

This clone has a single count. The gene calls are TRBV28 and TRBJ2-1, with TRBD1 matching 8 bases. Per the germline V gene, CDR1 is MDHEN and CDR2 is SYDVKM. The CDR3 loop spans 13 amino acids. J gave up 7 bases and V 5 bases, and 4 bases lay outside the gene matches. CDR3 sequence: CASSQGARNEQFF. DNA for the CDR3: TGTGCCAGCAGTCAGGGGGCGCGAAATGAGCAGTTCTTC. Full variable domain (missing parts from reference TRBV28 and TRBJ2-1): DVKVTQSSRYLVKRTGEKVFLECVQDMDHENMFWYRQDPGLGLRLIYFSYDVKMKEKGDIPEGYSVSREKKERFSLILESASTNQTSMYLCASSQGARNEQFFGPGTRLTVL.

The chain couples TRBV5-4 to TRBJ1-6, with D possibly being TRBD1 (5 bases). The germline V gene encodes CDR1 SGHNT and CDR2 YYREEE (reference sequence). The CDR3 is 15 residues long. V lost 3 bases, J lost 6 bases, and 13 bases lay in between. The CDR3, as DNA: TGTGCCAGCAGCTGGTCAGGGTATAGTAATTCACCCCTCCACTTT. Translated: CASSWSGYSNSPLHF.

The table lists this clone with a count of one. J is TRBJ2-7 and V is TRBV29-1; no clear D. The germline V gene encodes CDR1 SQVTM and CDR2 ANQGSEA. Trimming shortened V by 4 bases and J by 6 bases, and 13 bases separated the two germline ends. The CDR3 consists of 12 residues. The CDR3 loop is CSVVVQAAEQYF. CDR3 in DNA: TGCAGCGTTGTGGTTCAGGCGGCCGAGCAGTACTTC.

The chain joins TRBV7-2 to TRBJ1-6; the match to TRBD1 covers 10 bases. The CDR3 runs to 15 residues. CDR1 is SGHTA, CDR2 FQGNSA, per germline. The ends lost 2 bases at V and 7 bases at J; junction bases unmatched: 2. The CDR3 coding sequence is TGTGCCAGCAGCTTATGGGGACAGGGGAATTCACCCCTCCACTTT. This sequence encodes CASSLWGQGNSPLHF.

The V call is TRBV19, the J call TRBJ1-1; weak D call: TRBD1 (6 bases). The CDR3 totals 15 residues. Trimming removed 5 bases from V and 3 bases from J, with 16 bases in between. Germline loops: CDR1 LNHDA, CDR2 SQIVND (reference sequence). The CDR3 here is CASSPQTGPDTEAFF. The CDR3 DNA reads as TGTGCCAGTAGTCCACAAACAGGGCCCGACACTGAAGCTTTCTTT.

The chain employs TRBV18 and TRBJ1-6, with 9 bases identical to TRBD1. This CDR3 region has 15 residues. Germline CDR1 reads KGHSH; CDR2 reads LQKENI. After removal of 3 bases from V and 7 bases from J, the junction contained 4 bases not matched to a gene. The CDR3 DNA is TGTGCCAGCTCACCTGGGACAGGGATCAATTCACCCCTCCACTTT. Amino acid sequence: CASSPGTGINSPLHF.

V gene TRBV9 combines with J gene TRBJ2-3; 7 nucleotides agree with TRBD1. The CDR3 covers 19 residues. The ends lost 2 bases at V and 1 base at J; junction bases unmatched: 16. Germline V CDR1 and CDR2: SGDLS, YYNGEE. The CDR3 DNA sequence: TGTGCCAGCAGCGTCGGACTTGGGACAGTGGTAGCTGGCACAGATACGCAGTATTTT. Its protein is CASSVGLGTVVAGTDTQYF. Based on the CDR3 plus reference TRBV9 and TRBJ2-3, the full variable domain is DSGVTQTPKHLITATGQRVTLRCSPRSGDLSVYWYQQSLDQGLQFLIQYYNGEERAKGNILERFSAQQFPDLHSELNLSSLELGDSALYFCASSVGLGTVVAGTDTQYFGPGTRLTVL.

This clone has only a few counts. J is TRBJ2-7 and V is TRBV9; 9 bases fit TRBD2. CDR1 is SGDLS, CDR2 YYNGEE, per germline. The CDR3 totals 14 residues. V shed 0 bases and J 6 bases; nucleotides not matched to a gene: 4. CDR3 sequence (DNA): TGTGCCAGCAGCGTAGGCCTAGCGGGGATCGAGCAGTACTTC. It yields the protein CASSVGLAGIEQYF.

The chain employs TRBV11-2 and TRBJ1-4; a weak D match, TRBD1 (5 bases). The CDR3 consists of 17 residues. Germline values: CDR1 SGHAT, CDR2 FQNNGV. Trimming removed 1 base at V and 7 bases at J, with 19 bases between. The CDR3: CASSLGGGGPVGEKLFF. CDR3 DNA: TGTGCCAGCAGCTTAGGGGGCGGAGGGCCGGTGGGTGAAAAACTGTTTTTT.

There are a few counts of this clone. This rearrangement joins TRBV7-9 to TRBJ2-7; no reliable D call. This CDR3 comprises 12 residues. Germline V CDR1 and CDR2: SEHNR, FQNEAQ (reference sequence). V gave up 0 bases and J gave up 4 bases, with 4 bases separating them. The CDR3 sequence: CASSLAFYEQYF. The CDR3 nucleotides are TGTGCCAGCAGCTTAGCCTTTTACGAGCAGTACTTC.

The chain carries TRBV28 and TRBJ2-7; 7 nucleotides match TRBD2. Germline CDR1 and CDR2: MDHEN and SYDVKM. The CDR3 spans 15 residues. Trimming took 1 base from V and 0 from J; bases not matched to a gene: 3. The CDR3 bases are TGTGCCAGCAGTTTATTTCGCGGGAGCTCCTACGAGCAGTACTTC. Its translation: CASSLFRGSSYEQYF.

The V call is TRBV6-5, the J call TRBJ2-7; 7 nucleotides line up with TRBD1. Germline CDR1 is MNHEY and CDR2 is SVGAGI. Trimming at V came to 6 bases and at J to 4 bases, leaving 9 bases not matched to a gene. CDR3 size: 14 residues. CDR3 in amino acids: CASSPGQLVYEQYF. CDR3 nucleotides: TGTGCCAGCAGCCCGGGACAGTTGGTTTACGAGCAGTACTTC.

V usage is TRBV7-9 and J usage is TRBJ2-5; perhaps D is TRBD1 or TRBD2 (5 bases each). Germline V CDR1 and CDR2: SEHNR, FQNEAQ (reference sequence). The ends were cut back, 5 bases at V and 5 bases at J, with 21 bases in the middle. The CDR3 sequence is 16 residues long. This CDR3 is CASSPILGQGDETQYF. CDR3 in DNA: TGTGCCAGCAGCCCCATCCTCGGGCAGGGAGATGAGACCCAGTACTTC.

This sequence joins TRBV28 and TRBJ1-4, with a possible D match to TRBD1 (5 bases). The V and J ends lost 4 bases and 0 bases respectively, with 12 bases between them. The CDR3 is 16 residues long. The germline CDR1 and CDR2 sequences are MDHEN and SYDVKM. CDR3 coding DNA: TGTGCCAGCAGTTCCGGGGCCAGAGCAACTAATGAAAAACTGTTTTTT. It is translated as CASSSGARATNEKLFF.

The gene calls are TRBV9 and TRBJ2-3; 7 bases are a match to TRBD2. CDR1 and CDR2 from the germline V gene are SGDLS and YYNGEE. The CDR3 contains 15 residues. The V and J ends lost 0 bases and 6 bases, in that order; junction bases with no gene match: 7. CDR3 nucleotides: TGTGCCAGCAGCGTAGTCGCGGGGGTCCCCGATACGCAGTATTTT. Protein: CASSVVAGVPDTQYF.